This TCR beta chain was observed in a study of technical replicates of blood from a handful of donors. V lost 4 bases to trimming and J lost 5 bases, with 9 bases between them. The germline CDR1 and CDR2 sequences are SGHTA and FQGNSA. The CDR3 is made up of 13 amino acids. TCRdb keeps only in-frame clones here, not all; method: immunoSEQ multiplex PCR. The sample contains tens of thousands of clones, approximately 87% of which appear only once. Sequenced sample: PBMCs. The clonotype comes from a human donor in good health. Some clones in this sample may be carry-over from other donors' samples. The chain recombines TRBV7-2 with TRBJ1-5; no clear D gene. CDR3 sequence reads: CASSSFRYQPQHF. Here the CDR3 DNA reads TGTGCCAGCAGCTCTTTCCGGTATCAGCCCCAGCATTTT.